These 31 T cell receptor beta chains share one sample of origin, sequenced in a study of T-cell memory formation after mild COVID-19. TCRdb passed the 5' RACE reads through MiXCR, listing each CDR3 protein once. This table holds approximately 210,000 distinct CDR3 sequences, approximately 10% found once. The sample taken for sequencing was PBMCs or a T cell subset sorted from them (not recorded which). The receptor source for this set is a young man who had mild COVID-19 (a few samples of this study predate the infection). Cell type and time point are not known.

The chain combines TRBV9 with TRBJ2-1, with TRBD2 matching 9 bases. The CDR3 sequence is 15 residues long. Germline V gene data show CDR1 as SGDLS and CDR2 as YYNGEE. Trimming cost V 5 bases and J 0 bases; bases outside gene matches: 3. The CDR3 region is CASRDSGSSYNEQFF. Here the CDR3 DNA reads TGTGCCAGCAGGGATAGCGGGAGCTCCTACAATGAGCAGTTCTTC.

This rearrangement joins TRBV18 to TRBJ2-7; TRBD1 aligns across 8 bases. Losses at the gene ends were 3 bases for V and 0 bases for J; bases not matched to a gene: 4. This CDR3 spans 15 amino acids. The V gene's germline CDR1 is KGHSH and CDR2 LQKENI. As DNA, the CDR3 is TGTGCCAGCTCACCCTTGCAGGGGGCCTCCTACGAGCAGTACTTC. This translates into CASSPLQGASYEQYF.

The chain employs TRBV7-3 and TRBJ2-5; TRBD1 is a possible D gene (6 bases). This CDR3 spans 13 amino acids. V was cut by 5 bases and J by 4 bases, with 11 bases left in between. Germline CDR1 and CDR2: SGHTA and FQGTGA. Here the CDR3 DNA reads TGTGCCAGCAGCACAGGGCAGGGAGAGACCCAGTACTTC. Translating it yields CASSTGQGETQYF. The entire variable domain, with the rest obtained from reference TRBV7-3 and TRBJ2-5, is as follows: GAGVSQTPSNKVTEKGKYVELRCDPISGHTALYWYRQSLGQGPEFLIYFQGTGAADDSGLPNDRFFAVRPEGSVSTLKIQRTERGDSAVYLCASSTGQGETQYFGPGTRLLVL.

The chain links TRBV9 to TRBJ2-3; 8 nucleotides line up with TRBD2. This CDR3 has 16 residues. After removal of 0 bases from V and 6 bases from J, the junction contained 9 bases not matched to a gene. Germline CDR1 reads SGDLS; CDR2 reads YYNGEE. CDR3 sequence: CASSVGGGGPGDTQYF. The CDR3 DNA sequence: TGTGCCAGCAGCGTAGGAGGCGGGGGGCCCGGGGATACGCAGTATTTT.

The V and J genes are TRBV5-1 and TRBJ2-2; D may match TRBD1 or TRBD2 (6 bases each). The CDR3 extends over 15 amino acids. The V gene lost 4 bases and the J gene lost 1 base, with 11 bases spanning the gap. The germline CDR1 and CDR2 sequences are SGHRS and YFSETQ. The DNA for the CDR3 is TGCGCCAGCAGCGCTGGGGGGCTGAACACCGGGGAGCTGTTTTTT. Protein: CASSAGGLNTGELFF.

The table lists this clonotype with a few counts. The chain employs TRBV20-1 and TRBJ1-5; TRBD1 matches 8 bases. CDR3 length: 14 residues. Germline-derived CDR1 and CDR2 are DFQATT and SNEGSKA (reference sequence). V shed 6 bases and J 2 bases; nucleotides not matched to a gene: 6. CDR3 in DNA: TGCAGTGCCCGACGGGGACAGGGCAATCAGCCCCAGCATTTT. Translation: CSARRGQGNQPQHF.

This clonotype was picked up many times. The rearrangement links TRBV18 to TRBJ1-1; 8 bases match TRBD1. V lost 8 bases and J lost 6; bases outside the gene matches: 8. The CDR3 runs 13 residues. CDR1 and CDR2 from the germline V gene are KGHSH and LQKENI. The CDR3 sequence is CASRIGQGSEAFF. The CDR3 DNA reads as TGTGCCAGCCGTATTGGACAGGGCTCTGAAGCTTTCTTT.

The chain uses TRBV9 and TRBJ2-1; TRBD1 aligns across 7 bases. The CDR3 runs to 14 residues. The junction had 0 bases not matched to a gene; V was cut back by 3 bases and J by 0 bases. Germline V gene sequence: CDR1 SGDLS, CDR2 YYNGEE. The CDR3 DNA reads TGTGCCAGCAGCGGACAGGGCTCCTACAATGAGCAGTTCTTC. Amino acid sequence: CASSGQGSYNEQFF. The full variable domain, in which reference TRBV9 and TRBJ2-1 provide the parts outside the CDR3, is DSGVTQTPKHLITATGQRVTLRCSPRSGDLSVYWYQQSLDQGLQFLIQYYNGEERAKGNILERFSAQQFPDLHSELNLSSLELGDSALYFCASSGQGSYNEQFFGPGTRLTVL.

This clonotype occurred a few times. The rearrangement links TRBV18 to TRBJ2-6; no definite D call. This CDR3 has 12 amino acids. Germline V gene data show CDR1 as KGHSH and CDR2 as LQKENI. The V end was cut by 6 bases, the J end by 6 bases, with 6 bases between. CDR3 DNA: TGTGCCAGCTCTGAAAAGGCCAACGTCCTGACTTTC. It specifies CASSEKANVLTF.

This clonotype appeared a few times. V and J are TRBV5-1 and TRBJ1-1; 8 bases line up with TRBD1. The CDR3 runs 14 residues. Trimming at V came to 7 bases and at J to 1 base, leaving 6 bases not matched to a gene. Per germline, CDR1 SGHRS and CDR2 YFSETQ. CDR3 in DNA: TGCGCCAGCCAAATGACAGGGGAGAACACTGAAGCTTTCTTT. As protein: CASQMTGENTEAFF. Full variable domain (rest looked up from reference TRBV5-1 and TRBJ1-1): KAGVTQTPRYLIKTRGQQVTLSCSPISGHRSVSWYQQTPGQGLQFLFEYFSETQRNKGNFPGRFSGRQFSNSRSEMNVSTLELGDSALYLCASQMTGENTEAFFGQGTRLTVV.

The DNA of the CDR3 is TGCAGTGGGAGGCTAGAGACAGATACGCAGTATTTT. This codes for CSGRLETDTQYF. The V gene is TRBV20-1, the J gene TRBJ2-3, with D perhaps TRBD2 (5 bases). Trimming removed 7 bases at V and 3 bases at J, with 11 bases between. The CDR3 sequence is 12 residues long. Germline CDR1 is DFQATT and CDR2 is SNEGSKA (reference sequence).

There are many counts of this clonotype. The chain has TRBV2 and TRBJ2-2, with 9 positions matching TRBD1. J gave up 4 bases and V 11 bases, and 8 bases lay outside the gene matches. This CDR3 comprises 14 residues. Germline V gene sequence: CDR1 SNHLY, CDR2 FYNNEI. This chain's CDR3 is CALGQGIPTGELFF. The CDR3 DNA follows: TGTGCCCTAGGACAGGGGATCCCCACCGGGGAGCTGTTTTTT.

This clonotype has more than one count but fewer than ten. This rearrangement joins TRBV6-5 to TRBJ2-2; a possible D gene is TRBD1 (5 bases). The CDR3 is 14 residues long. Germline CDR1 reads MNHEY; CDR2 reads SVGAGI. V gave up 7 bases and J gave up 0 bases, with 9 bases separating them. The CDR3 sequence: CASTLQANTGELFF. In DNA, the CDR3 is TGTGCCAGCACACTACAGGCGAACACCGGGGAGCTGTTTTTT.

This clonotype turned up a few times. This chain links TRBV10-3 with TRBJ2-1, with D unresolved. Germline V gene lookup returns CDR1 ENHRY and CDR2 SYGVKD. V shed 5 bases and J shed 2 bases, with 10 bases lying between them. This CDR3 contains 14 residues. DNA of the CDR3: TGTGCCATCAGTCTTTCAGACGCCTACAATGAGCAGTTCTTC. Protein sequence: CAISLSDAYNEQFF.

This clonotype was seen a handful of times. V gene TRBV7-9 combines with J gene TRBJ2-1, with unresolved D. V lost 5 bases, J lost 5 bases, and 13 bases lay in between. This CDR3 comprises 14 residues. Germline V gene sequence: CDR1 SEHNR, CDR2 FQNEAQ (reference sequence). The DNA for the CDR3 is TGTGCCAGCAGCCCATGGAAGGGCGACAATGAGCAGTTCTTC. Protein sequence: CASSPWKGDNEQFF.

The sample holds many counts of this clonotype. The chain links TRBV7-2 to TRBJ1-6; D is undetermined. CDR1 and CDR2 (germline): SGHTA, FQGNSA. This CDR3 has 12 amino acids. Trimming shortened V by 1 base and J by 10 bases, and 5 bases separated the two germline ends. The CDR3 region is CASSLEPSPLHF. The CDR3 DNA reads as TGTGCCAGCAGCTTAGAACCCTCACCCCTCCACTTT. Together with reference TRBV7-2 and TRBJ1-6, the CDR3 gives the full variable domain: GAGVSQSPSNKVTEKGKDVELRCDPISGHTALYWYRQSLGQGLEFLIYFQGNSAPDKSGLPSDRFSAERTGGSVSTLTIQRTQQEDSAVYLCASSLEPSPLHFGNGTRLTVT.

This clonotype was observed a handful of times. The V call is TRBV28, the J call TRBJ1-5; D may be TRBD1 (6 bases). The V gene lost 7 bases and the J gene lost 3 bases, with 13 bases spanning the gap. CDR3 length: 14 amino acids. Per germline, CDR1 MDHEN and CDR2 SYDVKM. The CDR3 here is CASTRGQNNQPQHF. CDR3 sequence (DNA): TGTGCCAGCACCCGGGGGCAGAACAATCAGCCCCAGCATTTT.

The chain links TRBV14 to TRBJ2-1; D gene uncertain. Germline V gene sequence: CDR1 SGHDN, CDR2 FVKESK. This CDR3 has 15 amino acids. Trimming left V 0 bases short and J 6 bases short, with 12 bases between. The CDR3 sequence is CASSQDLARVNEQFF. The CDR3 nucleotides read TGTGCCAGCAGCCAAGATTTGGCTAGAGTCAATGAGCAGTTCTTC. The full variable domain, its missing parts supplied by reference TRBV14 and TRBJ2-1, is EAGVTQFPSHSVIEKGQTVTLRCDPISGHDNLYWYRRVMGKEIKFLLHFVKESKQDESGMPNNRFLAERTGGTYSTLKVQPAELEDSGVYFCASSQDLARVNEQFFGPGTRLTVL.

In its sample, this clonotype was seen a few times. This chain links TRBV4-2 with TRBJ2-3; 8 nucleotides line up with TRBD2. J was trimmed by 6 bases and V by 1 base; bases with no gene match: 9. Germline loops: CDR1 LGHNA, CDR2 YNFKEQ. The CDR3 consists of 16 residues. The CDR3 bases are TGTGCCAGCAGCCAAGCCTCCGGGACTAGTTGGGATACGCAGTATTTT. Its protein is CASSQASGTSWDTQYF.

V is TRBV7-8 and J is TRBJ1-1; D is unclear. The CDR3 consists of 17 residues. Germline CDR1 is SGHVS and CDR2 is FQNEAQ. V was trimmed by 5 bases and J by 0 bases, leaving 19 bases between them. Here the CDR3 reads CASSPLVPGQMNTEAFF. CDR3 nucleotide sequence: TGTGCCAGCAGCCCCCTAGTGCCTGGGCAAATGAACACTGAAGCTTTCTTT. The full variable domain, its missing parts supplied by reference TRBV7-8 and TRBJ1-1, is GAGVSQSPRYKVAKRGQDVALRCDPISGHVSLFWYQQALGQGPEFLTYFQNEAQLDKSGLPSDRFFAERPEGSVSTLKIQRTQQEDSAVYLCASSPLVPGQMNTEAFFGQGTRLTVV.

There are a few counts of this clonotype. The chain carries TRBV7-2 and TRBJ1-6; D is undetermined. The germline gives CDR1 SGHTA, CDR2 FQGNSA. The CDR3 totals 14 residues. V was clipped by 1 base and J by 9 bases, with 10 bases between them. The CDR3 is CASSLVGWGSPLHF. CDR3 nucleotides: TGTGCCAGCAGCTTAGTGGGGTGGGGTTCACCCCTCCACTTT.

This clonotype has a handful of counts. This chain links TRBV6-1 with TRBJ1-4; TRBD1 might be the D (5 bases). Germline V gene lookup returns CDR1 MNHNS and CDR2 SASEGT. V shed 8 bases and J shed 8 bases, with 9 bases lying between them. The CDR3 has 11 residues. CDR3 sequence (DNA): TGTGCCAGCTCTGGGACCGAAAAACTGTTTTTT. Its translation: CASSGTEKLFF.

This clonotype was observed many times. The V and J genes are TRBV7-2 and TRBJ2-1; 8 bases match TRBD2. The CDR3 covers 14 residues. Losses at the gene ends were 4 bases for V and 2 bases for J; bases not matched to a gene: 1. CDR1 and CDR2 from the germline V gene are SGHTA and FQGNSA. CDR3 nucleotides: TGTGCCAGCAGCTACGGGGGGGCCTACAATGAGCAGTTCTTC. This translates into CASSYGGAYNEQFF. The full variable domain, in which reference TRBV7-2 and TRBJ2-1 provide the parts outside the CDR3, is GAGVSQSPSNKVTEKGKDVELRCDPISGHTALYWYRQSLGQGLEFLIYFQGNSAPDKSGLPSDRFSAERTGGSVSTLTIQRTQQEDSAVYLCASSYGGAYNEQFFGPGTRLTVL.

The V and J genes are TRBV6-6 and TRBJ2-1, with TRBD2 matching over 11 bases. The J segment lost 6 bases and the V segment lost 5 bases, leaving 6 bases of the junction unmatched. Germline V gene data show CDR1 as MNHNY and CDR2 as SVGAGI (reference sequence). This CDR3 is 15 amino acids long. CDR3 nucleotides: TGTGCCAGCAGTGATCCTAGCGGGGGGATCAATGAGCAGTTCTTC. It specifies CASSDPSGGINEQFF.

A few counts support this clonotype. V and J are TRBV7-2 and TRBJ2-2; D not resolved. Germline V CDR1 and CDR2: SGHTA, FQGNSA. Trimming removed 3 bases from V and 5 bases from J, with 4 bases in between. This CDR3 is 12 amino acids long. Written as DNA, the CDR3 is TGTGCCAGCAGCTTTTTTACCGGGGAGCTGTTTTTT. This gives the protein CASSFFTGELFF.

J is TRBJ1-3 and V is TRBV20-1; D is perhaps TRBD1 (6 bases). The germline V gene has CDR1 DFQATT and CDR2 SNEGSKA (reference sequence). CDR3 size: 15 residues. Trimming removed 0 bases at V and 0 bases at J, with 9 bases between. The CDR3 DNA follows: TGCAGTGCTAGAGACGGACAGTCCTCTGGAAACACCATATATTTT. Translation gives CSARDGQSSGNTIYF.

V and J are TRBV7-9 and TRBJ2-3; maybe TRBD1 (5 bases). CDR1 SEHNR and CDR2 FQNEAQ come from the germline V gene (reference sequence). Trimming took 5 bases from V and 4 from J, leaving 10 bases between them. This CDR3 comprises 13 residues. The CDR3 protein is CASSAQGSDTQYF. The CDR3 DNA reads as TGTGCCAGCAGCGCGCAGGGTTCAGATACGCAGTATTTT.

A word on this clonotype: A much larger clone lies a single base off, so this may be a read error. V and J are TRBV27 and TRBJ1-1, with D possibly being TRBD1 (6 bases). Per germline, CDR1 MNHEY and CDR2 SMNVEV (reference sequence). This CDR3 has 12 residues. Trimming removed 7 bases from V and 1 base from J, with 7 bases in between. The CDR3 DNA sequence: TGTGCCAGCAAACAGGGGAACACTGAAGCTTTCTTT. Protein: CASKQGNTEAFF.

The rearrangement links TRBV5-1 to TRBJ1-4, with D unclear. Between the trimmed V and J ends, which lost 4 bases and 7 bases, there was a span of 20 bases. Germline CDR1 is SGHRS and CDR2 is YFSETQ. This CDR3 is built from 16 residues. CDR3 in DNA: TGCGCCAGCAGCACAACCGTCAGGAGCGCTGGTGAAAAACTGTTTTTT. Translation gives CASSTTVRSAGEKLFF.

The chain couples TRBV27 to TRBJ1-2; D ambiguous. The germline CDR1 and CDR2 sequences are MNHEY and SMNVEV (reference sequence). V was clipped by 5 bases and J by 3 bases, with 13 bases between them. The CDR3 consists of 14 residues. CDR3 sequence reads: CASSRQGFYYGYTF. For the CDR3, the DNA is TGTGCCAGCAGTCGGCAAGGGTTCTACTATGGCTACACCTTC.

This chain uses TRBV5-1 with TRBJ2-1; D possibly uses TRBD1 or TRBD2 (5 bases each). Trimming removed 4 bases at V and 10 bases at J, with 12 bases between. Germline V lookup: CDR1 SGHRS, CDR2 YFSETQ. The CDR3 totals 12 residues. CDR3 DNA sequence: TGCGCCAGCAGCCCGGGGCCCGGGGAGCAGTTCTTC. Its protein is CASSPGPGEQFF.